Each of the 32 T cell receptor beta chains below was sequenced from the same sample in a study of chemoradiotherapy in HPV16-positive cancers. TCRdb keeps only in-frame clones here, not all; method: immunoSEQ multiplex PCR. Here the sample spans over 2,500 clones, 77% being singletons. The sample was acquired from a patient who underwent chemoradiotherapy. These receptors originate from a human donor with HPV-associated anogenital cancer.

The V call is TRBV4-3, the J call TRBJ2-7; TRBD2 agrees at 10 bases. With 4 bases clipped from V and 0 bases from J, the junction kept 3 bases outside the gene matches. CDR3 size: 15 residues. Germline assignment: CDR1 LGHNA and CDR2 YSLEER. The CDR3 DNA reads as TGCGCCAGCAGCCGATCTAGCGGGAGCTCCTACGAGCAGTACTTC. This sequence encodes CASSRSSGSSYEQYF.

This chain uses TRBV15 with TRBJ1-4, with D perhaps matching TRBD1 (6 bases). Trimming took 0 bases from V and 7 from J, leaving 9 bases between them. The CDR3 is 14 residues long. Per germline, CDR1 LNHNV and CDR2 YYDKDF (reference sequence). The CDR3 nucleotides are TGTGCCACCAGCAGAGATGGGGGCGGTGAAAAACTGTTTTTT. Translating it yields CATSRDGGGEKLFF.

This clone was counted a single time. V and J are TRBV6-1 and TRBJ2-7; maybe TRBD1 (5 bases). Trimming shortened V by 2 bases and J by 5 bases, and 10 bases separated the two germline ends. This CDR3 region has 13 residues. Germline CDR1 is MNHNS and CDR2 is SASEGT. The DNA of the CDR3 is TGTGCCAGCAGTGAAACTCTAGGGGACGAGCAGTACTTC. As protein: CASSETLGDEQYF.

This rearrangement joins TRBV5-1 to TRBJ1-2; no definite D call. CDR1 is SGHRS and CDR2 is YFSETQ in the germline V gene. The V and J ends lost 7 bases and 8 bases respectively, with 15 bases between them. This CDR3 spans 12 amino acids. The CDR3 DNA is TGCGCCAGCCGAGTCGACCTGGGGGGCTACACCTTC. Protein product: CASRVDLGGYTF. Together with reference TRBV5-1 and TRBJ1-2, the CDR3 gives the full variable domain: KAGVTQTPRYLIKTRGQQVTLSCSPISGHRSVSWYQQTPGQGLQFLFEYFSETQRNKGNFPGRFSGRQFSNSRSEMNVSTLELGDSALYLCASRVDLGGYTFGSGTRLTVV.

The V call is TRBV2, the J call TRBJ1-2; perhaps TRBD1 as D (6 bases). The germline CDR1 and CDR2 sequences are SNHLY and FYNNEI. The CDR3 totals 14 residues. Trimming removed 0 bases from V and 4 bases from J, with 9 bases in between. The CDR3 bases are TGTGCCAGCAGTGAAGCGACAGGTTTCTATGGCTACACCTTC. Translated: CASSEATGFYGYTF.

The rearrangement uses TRBV28 and TRBJ1-1; 8 bases align to TRBD1. Trimming cost V 7 bases and J 7 bases; bases outside gene matches: 11. The CDR3 consists of 14 residues. In germline, CDR1 is MDHEN, CDR2 SYDVKM. The CDR3 loop reads CASKTGTGAYEAFF. In DNA, the CDR3 is TGTGCCAGCAAAACCGGGACAGGAGCCTATGAAGCTTTCTTT.

The chain couples TRBV20-1 to TRBJ2-7; a weak D match, TRBD2 (5 bases). The CDR3 runs to 11 residues. CDR1 and CDR2 (germline): DFQATT, SNEGSKA (reference sequence). CDR3 DNA: TGCAGCGGGGTTTTAGGACGCGAGCAGTACTTC. The encoded protein is CSGVLGREQYF.

V usage is TRBV5-8 and J usage is TRBJ2-1; maybe TRBD1 (6 bases). Trimming took off 7 bases at V and 4 bases at J, with 15 bases between the two ends. Germline CDR1 is SGHTS and CDR2 is YDEGEE. CDR3 size: 14 residues. The DNA of the CDR3 is TGTGCCAGCCAGACAGGAGAAAAATACAATGAGCAGTTCTTC. Protein product: CASQTGEKYNEQFF.

V gene TRBV5-1 combines with J gene TRBJ1-1; 7 bases match TRBD1. V was pared by 2 bases and J by 1 base, with 5 bases of the junction left unmatched. In germline, CDR1 is SGHRS, CDR2 YFSETQ. This CDR3 is 15 amino acids long. The CDR3 nucleotides read TGCGCCAGCAGCTTACAGACAGGGCGGAACACTGAAGCTTTCTTT. It yields the protein CASSLQTGRNTEAFF.

This clone is deemed large (0.1 to 1%). The chain has TRBV30 and TRBJ2-7, with no clear D. This CDR3 contains 11 residues. V was pared by 1 base and J by 2 bases, with 3 bases between. CDR1 is GTSNPN and CDR2 is SVGIG in the germline V gene (reference sequence). CDR3 residues: CAWSAAYEQYF. The CDR3, as DNA: TGTGCCTGGAGTGCGGCCTACGAGCAGTACTTC.

The rearrangement links TRBV2 to TRBJ1-2; TRBD1 agrees at 8 bases. Germline-derived CDR1 and CDR2 are SNHLY and FYNNEI. The CDR3 consists of 13 residues. V shed 3 bases, J shed 3 bases, and the junction held 0 bases outside the gene matches. CDR3 amino acids: CASSETGDYGYTF. The CDR3 coding sequence is TGTGCCAGCAGTGAGACAGGGGACTATGGCTACACCTTC.

The chain employs TRBV6-4 and TRBJ2-6; no definite D call. Trimming stripped 2 bases from V and 1 base from J, with 3 bases between. This CDR3 has 14 amino acids. CDR1 is MRHNA and CDR2 is SNTAGT in the germline V gene. The CDR3 reads CASSDKSGANVLTF. The CDR3 DNA sequence: TGTGCCAGCAGTGACAAGTCTGGGGCCAACGTCCTGACTTTC.

This clone was seen a few times. V and J are TRBV11-2 and TRBJ1-2; no firm D call. Germline lookup yields CDR1 SGHAT and CDR2 FQNNGV. Trimming removed 1 base at V and 2 bases at J, with 11 bases between. This CDR3 spans 15 amino acids. Here the CDR3 reads CASSLGGQRNYGYTF. The CDR3, as DNA: TGTGCCAGCAGCTTAGGTGGTCAACGGAACTATGGCTACACCTTC.

The chain recombines TRBV27 with TRBJ2-3; TRBD1 matches at 8 bases. Germline CDR1 reads MNHEY; CDR2 reads SMNVEV (reference sequence). There are 16 residues in the CDR3. Trimming at V came to 5 bases and at J to 4 bases, leaving 11 bases not matched to a gene. CDR3 DNA sequence: TGTGCCAGCAGTCCGCTCCTGACAGGGGTGGCAGATACGCAGTATTTT. It codes for CASSPLLTGVADTQYF.

The CDR3 nucleotides read TGTGCCAGCAGTTCAAGGACTAGCGGAGATCAAGAGACCCAGTACTTC. Translated, it gives CASSSRTSGDQETQYF. J is TRBJ2-5 and V is TRBV27, with 10 bases fitting TRBD2. Germline assignment: CDR1 MNHEY and CDR2 SMNVEV (reference sequence). V lost 4 bases to trimming and J lost 2 bases; unmatched junction nucleotides: 7. This CDR3 has 16 residues.

The gene calls are TRBV5-6 and TRBJ1-2, with D perhaps matching TRBD1 (6 bases). Germline V lookup: CDR1 SGHDT, CDR2 YYEEEE. The CDR3 extends over 15 amino acids. Trimming pared 0 bases from V and 6 bases from J, leaving 15 bases between. CDR3 DNA sequence: TGTGCCAGCAGCTTGGGGCCCGAGGACAGCCATGGCTACACCTTC. This encodes CASSLGPEDSHGYTF. The variable domain in full, with the rest retrieved from reference TRBV5-6 and TRBJ1-2, is DAGVTQSPTHLIKTRGQQVTLRCSPKSGHDTVSWYQQALGQGPQFIFQYYEEEERQRGNFPDRFSGHQFPNYSSELNVNALLLGDSALYLCASSLGPEDSHGYTFGSGTRLTVV.

This clone was detected once. This chain connects TRBV19 to TRBJ2-3; 10 bases are shared with TRBD2. The V and J ends lost 3 bases and 4 bases, in that order; junction bases with no gene match: 10. Germline CDR1 is LNHDA and CDR2 is SQIVND (reference sequence). The CDR3 is 17 amino acids. The CDR3 nucleotides are TGTGCCAGTAGTATTCTCAGCGGGGGGGCGGGCTCAGATACGCAGTATTTT. This gives the protein CASSILSGGAGSDTQYF.

This sequence joins TRBV27 and TRBJ1-2; 9 bases are a match to TRBD1. Germline lookup yields CDR1 MNHEY and CDR2 SMNVEV (reference sequence). The V and J ends lost 5 bases and 8 bases, in that order; junction bases with no gene match: 9. CDR3 length equals 14 residues. DNA for the CDR3: TGTGCCAGCAGTCCATTTACGACAGGGGGAGGCTACACCTTC. It is translated as CASSPFTTGGGYTF.

The chain joins TRBV5-1 to TRBJ1-1; 9 bases agree with TRBD1. The V gene end was trimmed by 4 bases and the J gene end by 5 bases; junction bases not matched to a gene: 12. Germline CDR1 is SGHRS and CDR2 is YFSETQ. The CDR3 loop spans 16 amino acids. The CDR3 here is CASSPDGQGTWTEAFF. Here the CDR3 DNA reads TGCGCCAGCAGCCCAGATGGACAGGGGACTTGGACTGAAGCTTTCTTT.

This chain connects TRBV25-1 to TRBJ2-6, with D hard to call. Trimming removed 2 bases from V and 0 bases from J, with 14 bases in between. CDR1 MGHDK and CDR2 SYGVNS come from the germline V gene. This CDR3 region has 18 residues. The CDR3 DNA reads as TGTGCCAGCAGTGAAAACACCTTCGGCTACTCTGGGGCCAACGTCCTGACTTTC. Protein: CASSENTFGYSGANVLTF.

V and J are TRBV7-8 and TRBJ2-7; TRBD1 is a possible D gene (6 bases). Germline V gives CDR1 SGHVS, CDR2 FQNEAQ. V was pared by 1 base and J by 0 bases, with 13 bases between. CDR3 length: 16 amino acids. The CDR3 here is CASSLGRQGYSYEQYF. The DNA for the CDR3 is TGTGCCAGCAGCTTAGGACGTCAGGGGTACTCCTACGAGCAGTACTTC.

The V gene is TRBV18, the J gene TRBJ2-1, with TRBD2 matching over 11 bases. CDR1 and CDR2 from the germline V gene are KGHSH and LQKENI. Trimming at V came to 0 bases and at J to 3 bases, leaving 1 base not matched to a gene. This CDR3 comprises 16 residues. CDR3: CASSPPGTSGYNEQFF. The CDR3 nucleotides are TGTGCCAGCTCACCACCGGGGACTAGCGGCTACAATGAGCAGTTCTTC.

The chain combines TRBV11-2 with TRBJ1-2; D unresolved. The CDR3 has 13 residues. CDR1 is SGHAT and CDR2 is FQNNGV in the germline V gene. The ends were cut back, 2 bases at V and 2 bases at J, with 6 bases in the middle. The CDR3 nucleotides read TGTGCCAGCAGCTTAACCCAGAACTATGGCTACACCTTC. Amino acids: CASSLTQNYGYTF.

There are a few counts of this clone. The chain couples TRBV7-3 to TRBJ1-5; no reliable D call. Germline V gene data show CDR1 as SGHTA and CDR2 as FQGTGA. The CDR3 consists of 13 residues. The V end was cut by 2 bases, the J end by 5 bases, with 7 bases between. The CDR3 region is CASSLPGDQPQHF. CDR3 coding DNA: TGTGCCAGCAGCTTACCAGGAGATCAGCCCCAGCATTTT.

Regarding this clone: The junction shows a germline mismatch at one end, possibly a read error. The V call is TRBV7-7, the J call TRBJ2-2, with 9 bases fitting TRBD1. The CDR3 spans 15 residues. CDR1 and CDR2 from the germline V gene are SSHAT and FNYEAQ (reference sequence). This CDR3 is CASSPGTGFNGELFF. For the CDR3, the DNA is TGTGCTAGCAGCCCCGGGACAGGGTTTAACGGGGAGCTGTTTTTT.

CDR3 DNA: TGTGCCAGCAGCTTGGAATCCAGGGGAGGAGGCACGCAGTATTTT. Translation gives CASSLESRGGGTQYF. The rearrangement joins TRBV5-6 to TRBJ2-3, with D tentatively TRBD1 or TRBD2 (6 bases each). Trimming removed 0 bases at V and 9 bases at J, with 17 bases between. Germline assignment: CDR1 SGHDT and CDR2 YYEEEE. This CDR3 has 15 amino acids.

The genes are TRBV10-3 and TRBJ2-1, with TRBD1 identical over 10 bases. In germline, CDR1 is ENHRY, CDR2 SYGVKD. J was trimmed by 2 bases and V by 4 bases; bases with no gene match: 5. This CDR3 is 16 amino acids long. CDR3 sequence: CAISGRGQGPYNEQFF. The CDR3 DNA reads TGTGCCATCAGTGGGAGGGGACAGGGGCCCTACAATGAGCAGTTCTTC.

This chain uses TRBV29-1 with TRBJ2-2; possibly TRBD2 for D (6 bases). Trimming cost V 5 bases and J 3 bases, with 13 bases left between them. The CDR3 length is 14 residues. Germline V CDR1 and CDR2: SQVTM, ANQGSEA. CDR3 sequence: CSVRNGTYTGELFF. CDR3 bases: TGCAGCGTTCGCAACGGGACTTACACCGGGGAGCTGTTTTTT.

The rearrangement joins TRBV18 to TRBJ2-7; 9 bases line up with TRBD2. CDR3 length: 15 residues. Trimming cost V 6 bases and J 1 base; bases outside gene matches: 7. CDR1 is KGHSH, CDR2 LQKENI, per germline. The CDR3 nucleotides read TGTGCCAGCTCCTCACTAGCGGGCGGATCCTACGAGCAGTACTTC. This codes for CASSSLAGGSYEQYF.

This clone was observed once. The rearrangement uses TRBV6-1 and TRBJ1-5, with 11 positions matching TRBD1. Germline CDR1 reads MNHNS; CDR2 reads SASEGT. The CDR3 totals 14 residues. The ends lost 6 bases at V and 6 bases at J; junction bases unmatched: 4. The CDR3 DNA sequence: TGTGCCAGCAGCTGGACAGGGGGCCTTCAGCCCCAGCATTTT. It yields the protein CASSWTGGLQPQHF.

This clone was recorded a few times. The chain carries TRBV28 and TRBJ2-5; TRBD2 matches at 9 bases. The CDR3 is 17 amino acids. Germline loops: CDR1 MDHEN, CDR2 SYDVKM. The junction had 15 bases not matched to a gene; V was cut back by 5 bases and J by 5 bases. CDR3 in DNA: TGTGCCAGCAGTCCTCCTTCCAGCGGGGGGACCGGGGAGACCCAGTACTTC. Translating it yields CASSPPSSGGTGETQYF.

This rearrangement joins TRBV6-1 to TRBJ1-1; tentatively, D is TRBD1 (6 bases). CDR3 length equals 14 residues. Germline V lookup: CDR1 MNHNS, CDR2 SASEGT. V lost 7 bases, J lost 5 bases, and 17 bases lay in between. As DNA, the CDR3 is TGTGCCAGCACCACTGGGGGGGCGCTTACTGAAGCTTTCTTT. Its protein product is CASTTGGALTEAFF.